The present T cell receptor (beta chain) was sequenced within a study of radiotherapy plus CTLA-4 blockade in lung cancer. Findings and limits, study-wide: TCR clones originating in tumors grew in number in blood after radiotherapy plus ipilimumab.

Produced via immunoSEQ multiplex PCR; TCRdb's table is partial and in-frame only. The profile shows around 99,000 clones, about 86% of them singletons. Germline CDR1 and CDR2: MGHRA and YSYEKL. The CDR3 consists of 15 residues. Losses at the gene ends were 2 bases for V and 8 bases for J; bases not matched to a gene: 9. Worth noting for this clone: What it binds is not known.

CTLA-4 blockade with ipilimumab, together with focal radiation, was given to patients with chemo-refractory metastatic non-small-cell lung cancer. The sequencing used peripheral blood, collected from a patient treated with radiotherapy plus ipilimumab. The source is a human donor with non-small cell lung cancer that progressed on radiotherapy plus ipilimumab. This chain joins TRBV4-1 and TRBJ2-1; 7 bases match TRBD1. CDR3 region: CASSQQDTGVDEQFF. The CDR3 DNA reads TGCGCCAGCAGCCAACAAGACACAGGGGTAGATGAGCAGTTCTTC.